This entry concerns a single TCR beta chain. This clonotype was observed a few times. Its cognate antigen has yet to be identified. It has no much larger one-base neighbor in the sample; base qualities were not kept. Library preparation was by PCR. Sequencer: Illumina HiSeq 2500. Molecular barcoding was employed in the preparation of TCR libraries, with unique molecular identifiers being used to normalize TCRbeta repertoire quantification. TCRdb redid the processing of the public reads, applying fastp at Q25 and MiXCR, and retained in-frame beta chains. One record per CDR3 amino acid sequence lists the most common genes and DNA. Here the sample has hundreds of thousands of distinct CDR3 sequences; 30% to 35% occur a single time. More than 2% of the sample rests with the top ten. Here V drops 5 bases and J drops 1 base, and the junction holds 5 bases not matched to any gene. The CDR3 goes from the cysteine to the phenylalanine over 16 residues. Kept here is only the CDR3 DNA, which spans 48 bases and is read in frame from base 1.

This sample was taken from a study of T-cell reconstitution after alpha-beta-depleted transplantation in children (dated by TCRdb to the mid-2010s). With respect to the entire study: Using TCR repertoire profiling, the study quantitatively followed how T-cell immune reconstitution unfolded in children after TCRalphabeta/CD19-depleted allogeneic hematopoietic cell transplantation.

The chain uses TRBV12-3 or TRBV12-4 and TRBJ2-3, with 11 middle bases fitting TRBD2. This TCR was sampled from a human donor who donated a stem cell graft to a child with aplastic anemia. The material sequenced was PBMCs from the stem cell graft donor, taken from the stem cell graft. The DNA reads TGTGCCAGCAGTCCGGGACTAGCGGACCGCACAGATACGCAGTATTTT. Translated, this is CASSPGLADRTDTQYF.